This TCR beta chain derives from a study of T-cell reconstitution after alpha-beta-depleted transplantation in children. Preparing the TCRbeta library involved the use of unique molecular identifiers. TCRdb re-called the PCR reads with MiXCR, one entry per CDR3 protein. The sample has 450,000 to 700,000 distinct CDR3 sequences; over 20% are singletons. Whole-study results and caveats: High day-60 TCRbeta diversity in some patients came from surviving recipient T cells and thymic progenitors. One year after transplant, T-cell counts and diversity came mostly from newly produced T cells.

Trimming removed 0 bases from V and 6 bases from J; junction bases left unmatched: 7. The CDR3 contains 15 residues. CDR1 is SGHRS and CDR2 is YFSETQ in the germline V gene. For this clonotype: Its antigen is currently unknown.

Sample: PBMCs, taken before TCRalphabeta/CD19-depleted stem cell transplant. The sequence was obtained from a boy less than two years old with Wiskott-Aldrich syndrome, due to receive a stem cell transplant. V usage is TRBV5-1 and J usage is TRBJ2-7, with TRBD2 matching 9 bases. CDR3 in amino acids: CASSLGGRALREQYF. The CDR3 nucleotides read TGCGCCAGCAGCTTGGGCGGGAGGGCCCTTCGCGAGCAGTACTTC.